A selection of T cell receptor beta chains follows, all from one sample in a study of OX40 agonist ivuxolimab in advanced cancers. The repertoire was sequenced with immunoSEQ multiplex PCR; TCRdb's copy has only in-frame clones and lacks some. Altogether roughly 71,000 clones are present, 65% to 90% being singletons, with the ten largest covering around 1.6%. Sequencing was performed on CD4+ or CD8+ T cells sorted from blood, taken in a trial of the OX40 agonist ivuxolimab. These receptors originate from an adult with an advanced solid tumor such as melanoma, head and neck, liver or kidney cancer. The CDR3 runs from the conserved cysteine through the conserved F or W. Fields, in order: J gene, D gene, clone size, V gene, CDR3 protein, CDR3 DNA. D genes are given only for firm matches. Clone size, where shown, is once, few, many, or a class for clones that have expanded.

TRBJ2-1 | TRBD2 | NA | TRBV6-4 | CASSTSLAGVLDEQFF | TGTGCCAGCAGTACCTCTCTAGCGGGAGTTTTAGATGAGCAGTTCTTC
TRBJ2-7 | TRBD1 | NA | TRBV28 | CASISPTGGYEQYF | TGTGCCAGCATTAGCCCGACAGGGGGCTACGAGCAGTACTTC
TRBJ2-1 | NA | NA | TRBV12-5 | CASGLGYTSYNEQFF | TGTGCTAGTGGTTTGGGGTATACCTCCTACAATGAGCAGTTCTTC
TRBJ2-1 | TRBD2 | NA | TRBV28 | CASSASGRAHNEQFF | TGTGCCAGCAGTGCTAGCGGGAGGGCCCACAATGAGCAGTTCTTC
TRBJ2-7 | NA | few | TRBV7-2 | CASSLDRDTYEQYF | TGTGCCAGCAGCTTAGACAGGGATACCTACGAGCAGTACTTC
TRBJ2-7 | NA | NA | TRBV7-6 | CASSLEPSSPYEQYF | TGTGCCAGCAGCTTAGAACCTAGCAGCCCCTACGAGCAGTACTTC
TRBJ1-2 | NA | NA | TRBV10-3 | CAISDSVGDYGYTF | TGTGCCATCAGCGACTCGGTGGGGGACTATGGCTACACCTTC
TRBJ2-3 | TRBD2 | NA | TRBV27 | CASSLSGPTSGGGADTQYF | TGTGCCAGCAGTTTATCGGGCCCGACTAGCGGAGGAGGTGCAGATACGCAGTATTTT
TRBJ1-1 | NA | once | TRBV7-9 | CASSLGTVGTEAFF | TGTGCCAGCAGCTTAGGGACAGTCGGCACTGAAGCTTTCTTT
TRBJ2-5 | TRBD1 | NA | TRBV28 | CASSPPGISGTGRETQYF | TGTGCCAGCAGCCCACCCGGTATATCCGGGACAGGGAGAGAGACCCAGTACTTC
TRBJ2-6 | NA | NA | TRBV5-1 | CASSLDLSGANVLTF | TGCGCCAGCAGCTTGGACCTCTCTGGGGCCAACGTCCTGACTTTC
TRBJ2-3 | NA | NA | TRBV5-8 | CASSRLVQGADTQYF | TGTGCCAGCAGCAGACTAGTTCAAGGGGCAGATACGCAGTATTTT
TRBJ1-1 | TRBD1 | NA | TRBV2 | CASSGQGGTEAFF | TGTGCCAGCAGTGGACAGGGGGGGACTGAAGCTTTCTTT
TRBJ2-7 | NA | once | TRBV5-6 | CASISIKGAGYEQYF | TGTGCCAGCATCTCGATTAAAGGTGCTGGTTACGAGCAGTACTTC
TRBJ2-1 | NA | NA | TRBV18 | CASSPPGRLNEQFF | TGTGCCAGCTCACCACCGGGACGCCTCAATGAGCAGTTCTTC
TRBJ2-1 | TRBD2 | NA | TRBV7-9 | CASSLTSGRDEQFF | TGTGCCAGCAGCTTGACTAGCGGGAGAGATGAGCAGTTCTTC
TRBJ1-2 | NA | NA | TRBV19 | CASSPGTVTYGYTF | TGTGCCAGTAGTCCGGGGACGGTTACCTATGGCTACACCTTC
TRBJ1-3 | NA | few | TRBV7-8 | CASSPSRAYGNTIYF | TGTGCCAGCAGCCCCAGTAGGGCTTATGGAAACACCATATATTTT
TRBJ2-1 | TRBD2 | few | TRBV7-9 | CASSSGLAINEQFF | TGTGCCAGCAGCTCGGGACTAGCTATTAATGAGCAGTTCTTC